The following is a T cell receptor (beta chain) sequence with its context. The antigen remains unidentified. This sample was included in a study of OX40 agonist ivuxolimab in advanced cancers. Study-wide context: It was ivuxolimab, an agonistic anti-OX40 (CD134) antibody, that patients were treated with. Regarding the study as a whole: More expanded clones were found, on average, in CD8+ than in CD4+ T cells.

V lost 6 bases, J lost 0 bases, and 4 bases stayed unmatched. Per the germline V gene, CDR1 is MDHEN and CDR2 is SYDVKM. CDR3 length: 16 residues. Method: immunoSEQ multiplex PCR; TCRdb's copy keeps in-frame clones and lacks some. This sample yields about 74,000 clones, of which about 80% are seen a single time; over 5% belongs to the top ten. The rearrangement joins TRBV28 to TRBJ2-1, with 11 bases that match TRBD2. Sequenced material: CD4+ or CD8+ T cells sorted from blood, taken in a trial of the OX40 agonist ivuxolimab. The receptor comes from an adult with an advanced solid tumor such as melanoma, head and neck, liver or kidney cancer. CDR3: CASRSLAGGSYNEQFF. As DNA, the CDR3 is TGTGCCAGCAGATCCCTAGCGGGAGGCTCCTACAATGAGCAGTTCTTC.